The subject of this entry is one T cell receptor (beta chain). What it binds is unknown. The assay was immunoSEQ multiplex PCR, and TCRdb's table has in-frame clones only and misses some. The data hold around 180,000 clones, with 85% to 90% observed a single time. This sample was taken from a study of T cell responses to AZD1222 COVID-19 vaccine. Whole-study results and caveats: Just a handful of AZD1222 recipients tested seropositive at baseline. Among spike-specific TCRs, nearly half reportedly target unmutated variant regions. Two doses of AZD1222 preceded a rise in Spike-specific TCR breadth and depth. Samples come after the peak T cell response, not at day 14.

The CDR3 is 16 amino acids. In germline, CDR1 is SGHRS, CDR2 YFSETQ. Unmatched junction bases numbered 8, after V lost 3 bases and J lost 3 bases. The clonotype was recovered from an adult in good health. V and J are TRBV5-1 and TRBJ2-3; 9 bases match TRBD1. The sample here was peripheral blood, taken on day 0 of AZD1222 vaccination. CDR3 residues: CASSSGTGISTDTQYF. CDR3 bases: TGCGCCAGCAGCTCCGGGACAGGGATTTCGACAGATACGCAGTATTTT.